These 30 T cell receptor beta chains came from one sample sequenced in a study of blood T cells in healthy people across ages. PCR was performed a second time for roughly 7 to 11 cycles using a sample-barcoded 5' primer and a J-beta primer mix. TCRdb reprocessed the 5' RACE reads with MiXCR, giving one entry per CDR3 protein. The data show over 1.5 million distinct CDR3 sequences, with around half seen just once and less than 2.5% held by the top ten. The sample taken for sequencing was blood. These receptors originate from a woman in her forties in good health.

The sample holds a few counts of this clonotype. J is TRBJ1-5 and V is TRBV10-3; D uncertain. Germline assignment: CDR1 ENHRY and CDR2 SYGVKD. The CDR3 extends over 13 amino acids. The germline V and J ends were trimmed by 3 bases and 6 bases, with 9 bases remaining between them. As DNA, the CDR3 is TGTGCCATCAGTGAAAGGGTCGGTCAGCCCCAGCATTTT. This gives the protein CAISERVGQPQHF.

The CDR3 region has the DNA TGCGCCAGCAGCCCTTCCGGGACAGGGCAAGAGACCCAGTACTTC. This gives the protein CASSPSGTGQETQYF. This chain connects TRBV5-1 to TRBJ2-5, with TRBD1 matching over 9 bases. Germline assignment: CDR1 SGHRS and CDR2 YFSETQ. The length of the CDR3 is 15 residues. The J segment lost 2 bases and the V segment lost 4 bases, leaving 6 bases of the junction unmatched. Complete variable domain (other parts from reference TRBV5-1 and TRBJ2-5): KAGVTQTPRYLIKTRGQQVTLSCSPISGHRSVSWYQQTPGQGLQFLFEYFSETQRNKGNFPGRFSGRQFSNSRSEMNVSTLELGDSALYLCASSPSGTGQETQYFGPGTRLLVL.

The chain joins TRBV4-1 to TRBJ2-1; D unresolved. Per germline, CDR1 MGHRA and CDR2 YSYEKL. Deletions cut 5 bases from V and 6 bases from J, with 8 bases between. There are 12 residues in the CDR3. CDR3 coding DNA: TGCGCCAGCAGCAAGCCGGGCAATGAGCAGTTCTTC. Its protein is CASSKPGNEQFF.

The chain recombines TRBV2 with TRBJ2-5; the D is unclear. The CDR3 runs to 13 residues. Trimming pared 1 base from V and 9 bases from J, leaving 12 bases between. The V gene's germline CDR1 is SNHLY and CDR2 FYNNEI. CDR3 sequence reads: CASSEELGVPQYF. CDR3 bases: TGTGCCAGCAGTGAAGAGCTAGGTGTCCCCCAGTACTTC.

The table lists this clonotype with a few counts. The genes are TRBV20-1 and TRBJ2-1, with D possibly called TRBD1 or TRBD2 (6 bases each). V shed 3 bases and J shed 8 bases, with 14 bases lying between them. The CDR3 consists of 13 residues. Looked up from germline, CDR1 is DFQATT and CDR2 is SNEGSKA (reference sequence). The CDR3 nucleotides read TGCAGTGCTAGGTGGGGGGCGAGTGATGAGCAGTTCTTC. Translating it yields CSARWGASDEQFF.

Only a few counts were recorded for this clonotype. V and J are TRBV24-1 and TRBJ1-2; the D gene is possibly TRBD1 (5 bases). The CDR3 spans 12 residues. The ends were cut back, 10 bases at V and 9 bases at J, with 17 bases in the middle. Germline values: CDR1 KGHDR, CDR2 SFDVKD. The chain's CDR3 is CATANPGTRYTF. In DNA form, the CDR3 reads TGTGCCACGGCGAATCCGGGGACTCGCTACACCTTC.

This clonotype has ten or more counts. The rearrangement links TRBV9 to TRBJ2-3; D is unresolved. Trimming took off 1 base at V and 3 bases at J, with 3 bases between the two ends. CDR1 and CDR2 (germline): SGDLS, YYNGEE. The CDR3 is made up of 12 amino acids. CDR3 amino acids: CASSVTTDTQYF. The CDR3, as DNA: TGTGCCAGCAGCGTAACAACAGATACGCAGTATTTT.

With regard to this clonotype: One end of the junction varies from germline; a read error may be responsible. The CDR3: CASSYSDRDYNSPLYF. CDR3 nucleotide sequence: TGTGCCAGCAGTTACTCAGACAGGGACTATAATTCACCCCTCTACTTT. The chain links TRBV6-5 to TRBJ1-6; 7 bases are shared with TRBD1. The CDR3 totals 16 residues. The germline V gene has CDR1 MNHEY and CDR2 SVGAGI.

This clonotype was picked up a small number of times. This chain connects TRBV20-1 to TRBJ2-7; tentatively, D is TRBD1 or TRBD2 (6 bases each). Per germline, CDR1 DFQATT and CDR2 SNEGSKA (reference sequence). The CDR3 spans 14 residues. The V end was cut by 4 bases, the J end by 1 base, with 14 bases between. The CDR3 here is CSATQTGRSYEQYF. CDR3 DNA: TGCAGTGCTACCCAAACAGGGAGGTCCTACGAGCAGTACTTC.

The chain carries TRBV28 and TRBJ2-1; 8 bases line up with TRBD1. The CDR3 totals 12 residues. Germline V gene data show CDR1 as MDHEN and CDR2 as SYDVKM. The V and J ends lost 7 bases and 12 bases, in that order; junction bases with no gene match: 8. CDR3 coding DNA: TGTGCCAGCAACCCAGGGGGCGCGGGGCAGTTCTTC. Translation gives CASNPGGAGQFF.

This clonotype has only one observation. The chain uses TRBV4-2 and TRBJ1-2; possible D gene TRBD1, 5 bases. The CDR3 covers 16 residues. CDR1 is LGHNA and CDR2 is YNFKEQ in the germline V gene. The germline V and J ends were trimmed by 1 base and 6 bases, with 18 bases remaining between them. Here the CDR3 reads CASSQGDTTSGDGYTF. In nucleotides, the CDR3 is TGTGCCAGCAGCCAAGGAGACACCACCTCGGGGGATGGCTACACCTTC.

This clonotype was observed a few times. This chain connects TRBV7-2 to TRBJ1-1, with D perhaps matching TRBD1 (5 bases). V dropped 3 bases and J dropped 0 bases, with 14 bases sitting between them. Germline V gene lookup returns CDR1 SGHTA and CDR2 FQGNSA. The CDR3 sequence is 16 residues long. CDR3: CASSFGGGVLNTEAFF. The CDR3 nucleotides are TGTGCCAGCAGCTTTGGGGGGGGGGTTTTGAACACTGAAGCTTTCTTT. Filled out from reference TRBV7-2 and TRBJ1-1, the complete variable domain reads GAGVSQSPSNKVTEKGKDVELRCDPISGHTALYWYRQSLGQGLEFLIYFQGNSAPDKSGLPSDRFSAERTGGSVSTLTIQRTQQEDSAVYLCASSFGGGVLNTEAFFGQGTRLTVV.

This clonotype turned up a few times. This rearrangement joins TRBV29-1 to TRBJ2-3, with D unclear. There are 13 residues in the CDR3. CDR1 and CDR2 (germline): SQVTM, ANQGSEA. With 4 bases removed from V and 0 bases from J, the gap between germline ends came to 8 bases. The DNA of the CDR3 is TGCAGCGTTGCGACCGGTAGCACAGATACGCAGTATTTT. Its protein is CSVATGSTDTQYF.

This clonotype was detected only once. The chain has TRBV5-5 and TRBJ2-3, with D perhaps being TRBD1 or TRBD2 (5 bases each). CDR3 length: 15 amino acids. The V end lost 0 bases, the J end lost 3 bases, and 11 bases lay between the germline ends. Germline V gene lookup returns CDR1 SGHKS and CDR2 YYEKEE (reference sequence). The CDR3 region is CASSLVGTHTDTQYF. The CDR3 coding sequence is TGTGCCAGCAGCTTGGTTGGGACCCATACAGATACGCAGTATTTT. Supplemented by reference TRBV5-5 and TRBJ2-3, the full variable domain reads DAGVTQSPTHLIKTRGQQVTLRCSPISGHKSVSWYQQVLGQGPQFIFQYYEKEERGRGNFPDRFSARQFPNYSSELNVNALLLGDSALYLCASSLVGTHTDTQYFGPGTRLTVL.

The V gene is TRBV5-1, the J gene TRBJ2-3, with D perhaps matching TRBD1 (5 bases). V lost 0 bases and J 4 bases, leaving 15 bases between the germline ends. This CDR3 comprises 16 residues. Looked up from germline, CDR1 is SGHRS and CDR2 is YFSETQ. CDR3 loop: CASSLGSGAGSDTQYF. CDR3 bases: TGCGCCAGCAGCTTGGGTAGTGGGGCCGGGTCAGATACGCAGTATTTT.

This chain uses TRBV10-3 with TRBJ2-5; 9 bases agree with TRBD2. The length of the CDR3 is 15 residues. Germline V lookup: CDR1 ENHRY, CDR2 SYGVKD. The V gene end was trimmed by 3 bases and the J gene end by 11 bases; junction bases not matched to a gene: 13. The CDR3, as DNA: TGTGCCATCAGTGATTCCGGGACTAGCAGCAATGAGCAGTACTTC. Amino acids: CAISDSGTSSNEQYF.

The chain couples TRBV28 to TRBJ1-5, with 9 bases that match TRBD1. This CDR3 is 13 amino acids long. The J segment lost 7 bases and the V segment lost 6 bases, leaving 4 bases of the junction unmatched. Germline CDR1 is MDHEN and CDR2 is SYDVKM. CDR3 amino acids: CASRGQGMQPQHF. CDR3 coding DNA: TGTGCCAGCAGAGGACAGGGGATGCAGCCCCAGCATTTT. The entire variable domain, with the rest obtained from reference TRBV28 and TRBJ1-5, is as follows: DVKVTQSSRYLVKRTGEKVFLECVQDMDHENMFWYRQDPGLGLRLIYFSYDVKMKEKGDIPEGYSVSREKKERFSLILESASTNQTSMYLCASRGQGMQPQHFGDGTRLSIL.

The chain employs TRBV20-1 and TRBJ1-5; 8 bases fit TRBD1. The germline V gene encodes CDR1 DFQATT and CDR2 SNEGSKA (reference sequence). After removal of 5 bases from V and 4 bases from J, the junction contained 10 bases not matched to a gene. The CDR3 covers 15 residues. The CDR3 spells CSARSRDRMNQPQHF. In DNA form, the CDR3 reads TGCAGTGCTCGGTCCCGGGACAGGATGAATCAGCCCCAGCATTTT.

This chain uses TRBV14 with TRBJ2-7; D perhaps matches TRBD2 (5 bases). Germline V lookup: CDR1 SGHDN, CDR2 FVKESK. The CDR3 runs 13 residues. The V end lost 4 bases, the J end lost 4 bases, and 11 bases lay between the germline ends. The CDR3 sequence: CASSLLERYEQYF. Here the CDR3 DNA reads TGTGCCAGCAGCCTACTGGAGCGGTACGAGCAGTACTTC.

This clonotype has more than one count but fewer than ten. The chain combines TRBV7-3 with TRBJ2-1; TRBD1 is a possible D gene (5 bases). Per the germline V gene, CDR1 is SGHTA and CDR2 is FQGTGA. The CDR3 runs 16 residues. Between the trimmed V and J ends, which lost 5 bases and 0 bases, there was a span of 14 bases. The CDR3 loop is CASSQGSGYSYNEQFF. CDR3 DNA: TGTGCCAGCAGCCAGGGATCAGGGTACTCCTACAATGAGCAGTTCTTC.

DNA of the CDR3: TGTGCCAGCCTCCGGACAGGACATTACAATGAGCAGTTCTTC. It codes for CASLRTGHYNEQFF. V is TRBV12-3 or TRBV12-4 and J is TRBJ2-1; TRBD1 matches 7 bases. The CDR3 has 14 residues. The junction had 8 bases not matched to a gene; V was cut back by 8 bases and J by 4 bases.

This clonotype appeared a single time. The rearrangement joins TRBV6-1 to TRBJ2-7; 10 positions agree with TRBD1. This CDR3 contains 16 residues. The germline V gene encodes CDR1 MNHNS and CDR2 SASEGT. Trimming cost V 4 bases and J 7 bases; bases outside gene matches: 13. CDR3 in DNA: TGTGCCAGCAGTGCCCTGACAGGGGGCTACTACAATGAGCAGTACTTC. This gives the protein CASSALTGGYYNEQYF.

The V call is TRBV3-1, the J call TRBJ2-1; D may be TRBD2 (7 bases). Germline-derived CDR1 and CDR2 are LGHDT and YNNKEL (reference sequence). V was pared by 3 bases and J by 5 bases, with 20 bases between. CDR3 size: 17 residues. This CDR3 is CASSHVIGGPGNNEQFF. The CDR3 DNA reads as TGTGCCAGCAGCCACGTTATCGGGGGGCCGGGCAACAATGAGCAGTTCTTC.

This clonotype was seen a few times. This rearrangement joins TRBV20-1 to TRBJ2-7; TRBD1 matches at 9 bases. V shed 1 base, J shed 6 bases, and the junction held 13 bases outside the gene matches. The germline CDR1 and CDR2 sequences are DFQATT and SNEGSKA (reference sequence). The CDR3 runs 16 residues. The CDR3 region has the DNA TGCAGTGCTAGAGCCGGACGGACTACAGGGGGCCGCGAGCAGTACTTC. Amino acids: CSARAGRTTGGREQYF.

The genes are TRBV6-1 and TRBJ1-5; D remains ambiguous. The CDR3 is 20 residues long. The V end lost 0 bases, the J end lost 0 bases, and 21 bases lay between the germline ends. Germline V gene sequence: CDR1 MNHNS, CDR2 SASEGT. CDR3 in DNA: TGTGCCAGCAGTGAAGCGCAAGGGCTGGAACGTCCGTATAGCAATCAGCCCCAGCATTTT. As protein: CASSEAQGLERPYSNQPQHF.

In this sample, this clonotype turned up a few times. V usage is TRBV5-1 and J usage is TRBJ2-1, with 7 bases aligning to TRBD2. J gave up 3 bases and V 0 bases, and 6 bases lay outside the gene matches. CDR1 and CDR2 (germline): SGHRS, YFSETQ. The CDR3 is made up of 16 amino acids. The CDR3 loop reads CASSLAAGVGYNEQFF. The CDR3 region has the DNA TGCGCCAGCAGCTTGGCGGCGGGGGTGGGCTACAATGAGCAGTTCTTC.

This clonotype was recorded a few times. The chain is built from TRBV20-1 and TRBJ2-7; 7 nucleotides match TRBD1. The V and J ends lost 0 bases and 5 bases, in that order; junction bases with no gene match: 7. The CDR3 consists of 14 residues. Germline lookup yields CDR1 DFQATT and CDR2 SNEGSKA (reference sequence). The DNA for the CDR3 is TGCAGTGCTAGAGATCCGACAGGGTTAAACGAGCAGTACTTC. Translating gives CSARDPTGLNEQYF.

The chain has TRBV20-1 and TRBJ2-3; either TRBD1 or TRBD2 may fit D (5 bases each). Germline assignment: CDR1 DFQATT and CDR2 SNEGSKA (reference sequence). The CDR3 consists of 14 residues. V was cut by 2 bases and J by 4 bases, with 13 bases left in between. The CDR3 region has the DNA TGCAGTGCTAGACGTCAGGGAGTCCCAGATACGCAGTATTTT. Translated: CSARRQGVPDTQYF.

The gene calls are TRBV24-1 and TRBJ1-2; 7 positions match TRBD1. V was pared by 6 bases and J by 2 bases, with 8 bases of the junction left unmatched. This CDR3 is 15 amino acids long. Germline lookup yields CDR1 KGHDR and CDR2 SFDVKD. The chain's CDR3 is CATSFDRVVNYGYTF. Here the CDR3 DNA reads TGTGCCACCAGTTTCGACAGGGTAGTCAACTATGGCTACACCTTC.

The rearrangement links TRBV12-3 or TRBV12-4 to TRBJ1-2; a weak D match, TRBD1 (5 bases). This CDR3 is built from 13 residues. The germline V and J ends were trimmed by 6 bases and 6 bases, with 14 bases remaining between them. CDR3: CASSPAGLHGYTF. The CDR3 DNA sequence: TGTGCCAGCAGCCCTGCGGGGCTGCATGGCTACACCTTC.